This TCR beta chain was retrieved from a study of quantifying T cell responses using KT2 cells. Study summary: Reverse transcription used primers in the TCR alpha and beta constant regions.

This clonotype was counted a few times. Trimming cost V 4 bases and J 1 base, with 10 bases left between them. CDR1 and CDR2 (germline): SGHKS, YYEKEE (reference sequence). This CDR3 contains 14 residues. Each cDNA got a UMI-containing oligo ligated at its 3' end. The first PCR ran 3 to 5 cycles with an equimolar RC1.1 and RC1.2 beta primer mix. TCRdb fed the UMI-ligation and nested PCR reads into MiXCR, producing one record per CDR3 protein. Among fewer than 45,000 distinct CDR3 sequences listed, 15% to 20% were seen once. This receptor was taken from a human donor. Sequencing was carried out using PBMCs spiked with cells of the T cell clone KT2. The J gene is TRBJ2-3, the V gene TRBV5-5; no firm D call. CDR3 loop: CASSILEGTDTQYF. The DNA for the CDR3 is TGTGCCAGCAGCATTCTGGAAGGCACAGATACGCAGTATTTT.